One sample yielded the 30 T cell receptor beta chains listed below, sequenced in a study of Graves' ophthalmopathy and Graves' hyperthyroidism. RNA transcripts served as template for amplifying TCR beta CDR3 sequences. A first-round RT-PCR used HTBI primers, followed by a second-round multiplex PCR. TCRdb passed the multiplex PCR reads through MiXCR, listing each CDR3 protein once. The data hold around 590,000 distinct CDR3 sequences, with approximately 37% observed a single time. Material for sequencing was peripheral blood or thyroid tissue (not recorded which). These receptors all stem from an adult man with Graves' hyperthyroidism.

V and J are TRBV10-3 and TRBJ2-5, with D tentatively TRBD1 (5 bases). This CDR3 spans 14 amino acids. Germline-derived CDR1 and CDR2 are ENHRY and SYGVKD. Trimming left V 8 bases short and J 5 bases short, with 18 bases between. The CDR3 spells CAIPGRGLLETQYF. CDR3 DNA: TGTGCCATCCCCGGAAGGGGCCTGCTTGAGACCCAGTACTTC.

This clonotype was picked up many times. The chain links TRBV29-1 to TRBJ1-2, with D uncertain. V shed 1 base and J shed 6 bases, with 12 bases lying between them. There are 13 residues in the CDR3. The germline V gene has CDR1 SQVTM and CDR2 ANQGSEA. The CDR3 region is CSVEVGGKNGYTF. The CDR3 DNA reads TGCAGCGTTGAAGTAGGAGGGAAGAATGGCTACACCTTC.

In regard to this clonotype: Germline and junction disagree at one end, which may indicate a read error. The rearrangement uses TRBV7-9 and TRBJ2-2; 8 nucleotides match TRBD1. Germline V gene lookup returns CDR1 SEHNR and CDR2 FQNEAQ (reference sequence). The CDR3 is 14 amino acids. CDR3 region: CASSKQGVSGGAVF. The CDR3 region has the DNA TGTGCCAGCAGCAAACAGGGGGTTAGCGGTGGAGCTGTTTTT.

The table lists this clonotype with many counts. Written as DNA, the CDR3 is TGTGCCAGCAGAGACTATTATAGCAATCAGCCCCAGCATTTT. It is translated as CASRDYYSNQPQHF. The chain carries TRBV2 and TRBJ1-5, with D unclear. Germline CDR1 reads SNHLY; CDR2 reads FYNNEI. V was trimmed by 6 bases and J by 0 bases, leaving 9 bases between them. The CDR3 runs to 14 residues.

For this clonotype: A junction end diverges from the germline sequence, so it may reflect a read error. The chain joins TRBV5-1 to TRBJ2-2, with 9 bases matching TRBD2. The length of the CDR3 is 15 residues. Germline assignment: CDR1 SGHRS and CDR2 YFSETQ. The CDR3: CASSSGLANTGELLF. CDR3 nucleotide sequence: TGCGCCAGCAGCTCGGGACTAGCTAACACCGGGGAGCTGCTTTTT.

This clonotype was seen repeatedly, ten times or more. The V gene is TRBV7-9, the J gene TRBJ2-7; possible D gene TRBD1, 6 bases. The CDR3 totals 14 residues. V lost 1 base to trimming and J lost 4 bases, with 11 bases between them. CDR1 SEHNR and CDR2 FQNEAQ come from the germline V gene (reference sequence). CDR3 sequence reads: CASSLGSQGYEQYF. Written as DNA, the CDR3 is TGTGCCAGCAGCTTAGGGTCACAGGGTTACGAGCAGTACTTC.

This clonotype was counted many times. The chain couples TRBV20-1 to TRBJ1-2, with TRBD1 matching over 7 bases. V was pared by 1 base and J by 2 bases, with 4 bases of the junction left unmatched. Looked up from germline, CDR1 is DFQATT and CDR2 is SNEGSKA (reference sequence). The CDR3 spans 14 residues. The CDR3 sequence: CSARAGQKNYGYTF. The CDR3 coding sequence is TGCAGTGCTAGAGCGGGACAGAAAAACTATGGCTACACCTTC.

This clonotype was found many times. V and J are TRBV2 and TRBJ1-5; 7 bases are shared with TRBD1. CDR1 is SNHLY, CDR2 FYNNEI, per germline. Germline trimming cut 4 bases from V and 7 bases from J; bases unmatched to any gene: 10. This CDR3 has 15 residues. The CDR3: CASSALRQGGQPQHF. CDR3 nucleotides: TGTGCCAGCAGTGCCTTGAGACAGGGTGGCCAGCCCCAGCATTTT.

This clonotype appeared many times. This rearrangement joins TRBV6-6 to TRBJ1-5; 7 nucleotides line up with TRBD1. The CDR3 has 16 residues. Losses at the gene ends were 0 bases for V and 5 bases for J; bases not matched to a gene: 7. Germline V lookup: CDR1 MNHNY, CDR2 SVGAGI (reference sequence). The CDR3 nucleotides are TGTGCCAGCAGTTACTCCCGACAGGGCCATGATCAGCCCCAGCATTTT. Amino acid sequence: CASSYSRQGHDQPQHF.

This clonotype was seen repeatedly, ten times or more. The chain carries TRBV5-1 and TRBJ2-6, with TRBD2 matching 10 bases. The germline CDR1 and CDR2 sequences are SGHRS and YFSETQ. The CDR3 totals 17 residues. Germline trimming cut 4 bases from V and 0 bases from J; bases unmatched to any gene: 4. The CDR3 coding sequence is TGCGCCAGCAGCACTAGCGGGGTACTCTCTGGGGCCAACGTCCTGACTTTC. Residues: CASSTSGVLSGANVLTF. The variable domain in full, completed from reference TRBV5-1 and TRBJ2-6, reads KAGVTQTPRYLIKTRGQQVTLSCSPISGHRSVSWYQQTPGQGLQFLFEYFSETQRNKGNFPGRFSGRQFSNSRSEMNVSTLELGDSALYLCASSTSGVLSGANVLTFGAGSRLTVL.

The rearrangement joins TRBV6-5 to TRBJ2-7; perhaps TRBD1 as D (6 bases). The tail of the sequence fits TRBJ2-1 better, so the J call may be wrong. The germline V gene has CDR1 MNHEY and CDR2 SVGAGI. The CDR3 has 12 amino acids. CDR3 region: CATGQTDNEQFF. As DNA, the CDR3 is TGTGCCACCGGACAGACGGACAATGAGCAGTTCTTC.

As for this clonotype: Possible read error: a much larger clone is one base away. J is TRBJ1-4 and V is TRBV20-1; 8 bases agree with TRBD1. CDR1 is DFQATT and CDR2 is SNEGSKA in the germline V gene (reference sequence). The CDR3 is made up of 17 amino acids. The CDR3 nucleotides are TGCAGTGCTAGACCTCAGGGGGCGGCATCAACTAATGAAAAACCGTTTTTT. This sequence encodes CSARPQGAASTNEKPFF.

About this clonotype itself: No conserved phenylalanine or tryptophan ends this CDR3, so it is likely a read error. The chain uses TRBV10-3 and TRBJ1-5, with TRBD1 matching over 8 bases. This CDR3 has 16 amino acids. Trimming cost V 6 bases and J 3 bases; bases outside gene matches: 10. CDR1 is ENHRY, CDR2 SYGVKD, per germline. The CDR3 DNA is TGTGCCATCAGCGCCAACTCAGGGGGCTTCAATCAGCCCCAGCATCTT. This sequence encodes CAISANSGGFNQPQHL.

In this sample, this clonotype turned up a few times. The chain carries TRBV4-1 and TRBJ2-7, with TRBD1 as a possible D gene (5 bases). Trimming shortened V by 3 bases and J by 2 bases, and 17 bases separated the two germline ends. The V gene's germline CDR1 is MGHRA and CDR2 YSYEKL. The CDR3 contains 16 residues. CDR3 nucleotide sequence: TGCGCCAGCAGCCATTATTCTGGGGCTCTAGCCTACGAGCAGTACTTC. Its protein is CASSHYSGALAYEQYF.

This clonotype was counted ten times or more. The chain uses TRBV6-5 and TRBJ1-2, with 8 bases lining up with TRBD1. The germline gives CDR1 MNHEY, CDR2 SVGAGI. Trimming took 8 bases from V and 6 from J; bases not matched to a gene: 8. This CDR3 is 13 amino acids long. The CDR3 here is CASAGQGGNGYTF. The CDR3 DNA reads TGTGCCAGCGCCGGACAGGGAGGGAATGGCTACACCTTC.

This clonotype has a count of ten or more. V usage is TRBV9 and J usage is TRBJ1-1, with 8 bases aligning to TRBD1. There are 14 residues in the CDR3. Germline V gene sequence: CDR1 SGDLS, CDR2 YYNGEE. Trimming at V came to 5 bases and at J to 1 base, leaving 4 bases not matched to a gene. The CDR3 loop reads CASRPRGPNTEAFF. Here the CDR3 DNA reads TGTGCCAGCAGACCCAGGGGGCCGAACACTGAAGCTTTCTTT.

This clonotype was counted once. This sequence joins TRBV19 and TRBJ2-7, with 13 bases fitting TRBD2. CDR1 is LNHDA and CDR2 is SQIVND in the germline V gene (reference sequence). V gave up 4 bases and J gave up 5 bases; unmatched junction bases: 11. The CDR3 runs to 17 residues. CDR3 coding DNA: TGTGCCAGTAGTACAAGACAAGGACTAGCGGGAGCCCACGAGCAGTACTTC. This codes for CASSTRQGLAGAHEQYF.

The chain employs TRBV10-3 and TRBJ2-7; 10 bases fit TRBD2. The V gene's germline CDR1 is ENHRY and CDR2 SYGVKD. J was trimmed by 4 bases and V by 4 bases; bases with no gene match: 7. This CDR3 comprises 15 residues. CDR3 protein: CAISGTSGTPYEQYF. The CDR3 nucleotides read TGTGCCATCAGTGGGACTAGCGGAACTCCATACGAGCAGTACTTC.

The rearrangement joins TRBV29-1 to TRBJ2-5; D not certain. Germline V lookup: CDR1 SQVTM, CDR2 ANQGSEA. Deletions cut 3 bases from V and 2 bases from J, with 4 bases between. The CDR3 has 11 residues. The DNA for the CDR3 is TGCAGCGTTGAGGTGCAAGAGACCCAGTACTTC. Translating it yields CSVEVQETQYF.

This clonotype was recorded at least ten times. The rearrangement joins TRBV7-8 to TRBJ1-4; D is unclear. V was cut by 0 bases and J by 0 bases, with 5 bases left in between. Germline assignment: CDR1 SGHVS and CDR2 FQNEAQ. The CDR3 runs 15 residues. CDR3 loop: CASSLAGTTNEKLFF. CDR3 coding DNA: TGTGCCAGCAGCTTAGCGGGGACAACTAATGAAAAACTGTTTTTT.

Of note for this clonotype: This may be a read error: a much more frequent sequence differs by one nucleotide. The V gene is TRBV20-1, the J gene TRBJ2-2; maybe TRBD2 (6 bases). The CDR3 has 14 residues. Trimming shortened V by 5 bases and J by 4 bases, and 14 bases separated the two germline ends. Germline CDR1 is DFQATT and CDR2 is SNEGSKA (reference sequence). The CDR3: CSASGLLSTGELFF. CDR3 DNA: TGCAGTGCTTCGGGACTCCTGAGCACCGGGGAGCTGTTTTTT.

This CDR3 is CASSQDLANTGELFF. The CDR3 DNA reads as TGTGCCAGCAGTCAGGACCTCGCGAACACCGGGGAGCTGTTTTTT. This chain connects TRBV12-5 to TRBJ2-2; D is uncertain. The length of the CDR3 is 15 residues. Germline loops: CDR1 LGHNT, CDR2 FRNRAP.

CDR3 protein: CSVGRGSTEAFF. In nucleotides, the CDR3 is TGCAGCGTTGGAAGGGGAAGCACTGAAGCTTTCTTT. The V call is TRBV29-1, the J call TRBJ1-1, with D possibly matching TRBD1 (5 bases). V shed 4 bases and J shed 4 bases, with 10 bases lying between them. The CDR3 has 12 amino acids. CDR1 and CDR2 (germline): SQVTM, ANQGSEA. Full variable domain (outside the CDR3, taken from reference TRBV29-1 and TRBJ1-1): SAVISQKPSRDICQRGTSLTIQCQVDSQVTMMFWYRQQPGQSLTLIATANQGSEATYESGFVIDKFPISRPNLTFSTLTVSNMSPEDSSIYLCSVGRGSTEAFFGQGTRLTVV.

The chain employs TRBV2 and TRBJ2-5; 8 nucleotides align to TRBD2. The last part of the DNA fits TRBJ2-7 better; the J call may be wrong. Germline V gene lookup returns CDR1 SNHLY and CDR2 FYNNEI. This CDR3 region has 13 residues. In DNA form, the CDR3 reads TGTGCTAGTTCGGGGGGGCGGGTCTACGAGCAGTACTTC. Encoded protein: CASSGGRVYEQYF.

This chain uses TRBV30 with TRBJ2-6; no firm D call. Trimming took off 0 bases at V and 5 bases at J, with 11 bases between the two ends. This CDR3 region has 15 residues. CDR1 GTSNPN and CDR2 SVGIG come from the germline V gene (reference sequence). Here the CDR3 reads CAWSVMGIRANVLTF. The DNA for the CDR3 is TGTGCCTGGAGTGTTATGGGGATTAGGGCCAACGTCCTGACTTTC.

V and J are TRBV7-2 and TRBJ2-1; no clear D gene. V was shortened by 5 bases and J by 9 bases, with 17 bases between the two germline ends. The germline V gene has CDR1 SGHTA and CDR2 FQGNSA. The CDR3 totals 14 residues. DNA for the CDR3: TGTGCCAGCAGCGTAGTCGAGAGGCTCACTGAGCAGTTCTTC. It codes for CASSVVERLTEQFF. Full variable domain (remainder filled in from reference TRBV7-2 and TRBJ2-1): GAGVSQSPSNKVTEKGKDVELRCDPISGHTALYWYRQSLGQGLEFLIYFQGNSAPDKSGLPSDRFSAERTGGSVSTLTIQRTQQEDSAVYLCASSVVERLTEQFFGPGTRLTVL.

This clonotype was picked up a small number of times. V gene TRBV2 combines with J gene TRBJ2-7, with 8 bases that match TRBD2. CDR3 size: 17 residues. V lost 6 bases, J lost 1 base, and 14 bases stayed unmatched. Germline values: CDR1 SNHLY, CDR2 FYNNEI. The CDR3, as DNA: TGTGCCAGCAGCCAGGCCAGCCGCGGGAGGATTTCCTACGAGCAGTACTTC. It encodes CASSQASRGRISYEQYF.

This rearrangement joins TRBV7-9 to TRBJ2-7; 9 positions agree with TRBD1. V gave up 3 bases and J gave up 4 bases; unmatched junction bases: 4. Per the germline V gene, CDR1 is SEHNR and CDR2 is FQNEAQ (reference sequence). This CDR3 is built from 14 residues. Here the CDR3 reads CASSFTGGMYEQYF. The CDR3 nucleotides read TGTGCCAGCAGCTTCACAGGGGGCATGTACGAGCAGTACTTC.

The chain carries TRBV10-3 and TRBJ2-2; 7 nucleotides match TRBD1. The CDR3 is 17 amino acids. V shed 6 bases and J 4 bases; nucleotides not matched to a gene: 14. The germline V gene has CDR1 ENHRY and CDR2 SYGVKD. The CDR3, as DNA: TGTGCCATCAGCTCATCCGGGACAGAGGGCCGCACCGGGGAGCTGTTTTTT. It translates to CAISSSGTEGRTGELFF.

This clonotype came up many times. The V gene is TRBV20-1, the J gene TRBJ2-7; no reliable D call. Germline V gene data show CDR1 as DFQATT and CDR2 as SNEGSKA (reference sequence). V lost 3 bases and J lost 5, with 8 bases in between. The CDR3 contains 11 residues. For the CDR3, the DNA is TGCAGTGCTAGGTTTAGTGACGAGCAGTACTTC. It yields the protein CSARFSDEQYF.